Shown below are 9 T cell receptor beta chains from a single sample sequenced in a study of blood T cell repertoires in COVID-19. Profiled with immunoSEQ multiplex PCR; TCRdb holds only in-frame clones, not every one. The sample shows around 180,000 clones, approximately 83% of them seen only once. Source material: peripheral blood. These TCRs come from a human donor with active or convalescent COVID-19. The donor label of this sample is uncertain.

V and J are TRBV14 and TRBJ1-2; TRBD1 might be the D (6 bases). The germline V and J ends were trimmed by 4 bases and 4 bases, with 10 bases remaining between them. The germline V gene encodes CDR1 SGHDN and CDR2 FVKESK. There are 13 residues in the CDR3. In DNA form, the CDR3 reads TGTGCCAGCAGCCTTACCAGGGGCTATGGCTACACCTTC. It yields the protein CASSLTRGYGYTF.

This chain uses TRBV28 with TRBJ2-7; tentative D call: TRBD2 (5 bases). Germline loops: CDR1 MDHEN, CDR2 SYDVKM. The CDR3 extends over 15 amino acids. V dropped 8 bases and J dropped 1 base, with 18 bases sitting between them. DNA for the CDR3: TGTGCCAGCGGATCAGGACTTTCAAGTTCCTACGAGCAGTACTTC. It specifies CASGSGLSSSYEQYF.

The chain's CDR3 is CAIVAGGGMNTEAFF. CDR3 sequence (DNA): TGTGCCATCGTGGCCGGGGGGGGGATGAACACTGAAGCTTTCTTT. The rearrangement uses TRBV10-3 and TRBJ1-1, with a possible D match to TRBD1 (5 bases). The length of the CDR3 is 15 residues. V lost 8 bases, J lost 0 bases, and 16 bases lay in between. CDR1 and CDR2 from the germline V gene are ENHRY and SYGVKD.

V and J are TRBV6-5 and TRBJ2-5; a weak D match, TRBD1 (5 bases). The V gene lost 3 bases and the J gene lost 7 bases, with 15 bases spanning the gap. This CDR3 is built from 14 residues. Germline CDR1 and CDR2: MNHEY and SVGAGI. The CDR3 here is CASSYRGLPGTQYF. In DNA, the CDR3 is TGTGCCAGCAGTTATAGGGGTCTCCCAGGGACCCAGTACTTC.

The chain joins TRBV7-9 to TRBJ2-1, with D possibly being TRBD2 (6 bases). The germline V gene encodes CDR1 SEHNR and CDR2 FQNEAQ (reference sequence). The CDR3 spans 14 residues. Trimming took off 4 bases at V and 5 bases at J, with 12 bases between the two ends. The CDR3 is CASSSTAGNNEQFF. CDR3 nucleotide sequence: TGTGCCAGCAGCTCGACAGCGGGTAACAATGAGCAGTTCTTC.

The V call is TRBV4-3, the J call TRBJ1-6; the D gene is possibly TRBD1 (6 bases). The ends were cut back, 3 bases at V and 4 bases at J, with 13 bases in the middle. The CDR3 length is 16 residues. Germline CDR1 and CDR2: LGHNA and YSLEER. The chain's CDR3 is CASSHYLQGYNSPLHF. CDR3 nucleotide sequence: TGCGCCAGCAGCCATTATCTACAGGGTTATAATTCACCCCTCCACTTT.

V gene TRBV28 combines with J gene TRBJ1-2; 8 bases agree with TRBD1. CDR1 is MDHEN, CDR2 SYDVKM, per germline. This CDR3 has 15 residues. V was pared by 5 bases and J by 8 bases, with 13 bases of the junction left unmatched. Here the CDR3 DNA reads TGTGCCAGCAGTCTTCTCGGGACAGGAATGGGAGGCTACACCTTC. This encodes CASSLLGTGMGGYTF.

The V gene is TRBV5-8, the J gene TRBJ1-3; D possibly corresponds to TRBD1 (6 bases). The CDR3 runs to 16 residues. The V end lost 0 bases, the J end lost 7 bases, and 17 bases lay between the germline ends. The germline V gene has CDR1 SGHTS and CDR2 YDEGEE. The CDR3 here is CASSLEADTGWNTIYF. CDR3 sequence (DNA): TGTGCCAGCAGCTTGGAGGCAGACACAGGGTGGAACACCATATATTTT.

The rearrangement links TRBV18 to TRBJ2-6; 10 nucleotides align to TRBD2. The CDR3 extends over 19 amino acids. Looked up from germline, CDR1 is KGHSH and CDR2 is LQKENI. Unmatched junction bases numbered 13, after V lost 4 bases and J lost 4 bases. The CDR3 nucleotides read TGTGCCAGCTCACTCCCCCTAGCGGGAGCGAGGCCCGGGGCCAACGTCCTGACTTTC. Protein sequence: CASSLPLAGARPGANVLTF.